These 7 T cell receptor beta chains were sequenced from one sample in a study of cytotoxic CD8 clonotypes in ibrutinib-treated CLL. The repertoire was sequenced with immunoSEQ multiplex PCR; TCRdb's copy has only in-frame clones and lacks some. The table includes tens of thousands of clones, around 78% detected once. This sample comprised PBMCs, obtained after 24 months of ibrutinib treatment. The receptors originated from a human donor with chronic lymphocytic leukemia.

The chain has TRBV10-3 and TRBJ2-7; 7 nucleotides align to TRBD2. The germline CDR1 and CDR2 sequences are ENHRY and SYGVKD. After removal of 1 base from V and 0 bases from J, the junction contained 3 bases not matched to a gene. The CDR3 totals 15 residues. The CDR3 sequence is CAISEWGGNSYEQYF. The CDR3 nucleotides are TGTGCCATCAGTGAGTGGGGGGGGAACTCCTACGAGCAGTACTTC.

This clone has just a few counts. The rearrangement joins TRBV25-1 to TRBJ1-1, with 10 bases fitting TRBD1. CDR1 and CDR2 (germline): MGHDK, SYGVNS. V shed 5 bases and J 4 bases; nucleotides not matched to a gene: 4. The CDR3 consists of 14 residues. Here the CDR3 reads CASSSRTGGTEAFF. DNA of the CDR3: TGTGCCAGCAGTTCCCGGACAGGGGGCACTGAAGCTTTCTTT.

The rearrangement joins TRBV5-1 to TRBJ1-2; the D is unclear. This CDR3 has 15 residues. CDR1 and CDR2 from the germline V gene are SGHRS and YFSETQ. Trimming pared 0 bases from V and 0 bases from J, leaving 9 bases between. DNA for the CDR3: TGCGCCAGCAGCTTGGGACCAGGATCTAACTATGGCTACACCTTC. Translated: CASSLGPGSNYGYTF.

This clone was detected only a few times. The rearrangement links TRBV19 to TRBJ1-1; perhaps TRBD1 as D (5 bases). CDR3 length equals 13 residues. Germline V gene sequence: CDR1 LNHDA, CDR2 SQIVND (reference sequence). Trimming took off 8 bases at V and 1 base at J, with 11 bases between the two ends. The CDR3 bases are TGTGCCAGTGGGACGGCGAAGAACACTGAAGCTTTCTTT. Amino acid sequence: CASGTAKNTEAFF.

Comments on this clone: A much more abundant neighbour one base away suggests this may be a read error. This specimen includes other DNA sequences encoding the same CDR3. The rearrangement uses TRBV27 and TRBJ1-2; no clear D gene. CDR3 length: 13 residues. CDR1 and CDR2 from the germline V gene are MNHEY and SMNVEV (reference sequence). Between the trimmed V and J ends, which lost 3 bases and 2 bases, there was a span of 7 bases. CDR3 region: CASSFTGNYGYTF. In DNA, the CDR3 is TGTGCCAGCAGTTTCACGGGGAACTATGGCTACACCTTC.

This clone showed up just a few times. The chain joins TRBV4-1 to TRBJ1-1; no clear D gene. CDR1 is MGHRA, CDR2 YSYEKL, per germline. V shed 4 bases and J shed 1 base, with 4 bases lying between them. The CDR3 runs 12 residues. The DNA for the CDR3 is TGCGCCAGCAGCCCCGAGAACACTGAAGCTTTCTTT. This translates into CASSPENTEAFF.

The CDR3 DNA sequence: TGTGCCAGCAGCGACGAGGGGACGGTTTATGGCTACACCTTC. It is translated as CASSDEGTVYGYTF. V usage is TRBV7-2 and J usage is TRBJ1-2; perhaps TRBD1 as D (5 bases). The germline V and J ends were trimmed by 5 bases and 5 bases, with 15 bases remaining between them. The V gene's germline CDR1 is SGHTA and CDR2 FQGNSA. The CDR3 has 14 residues.